Listed below are T cell receptor beta chains from one sample, sequenced in a study of post-analysis software for immune sequencing data. TCRdb analysed the PCR reads with MiXCR anew, one entry per CDR3 protein. The sample has under 650,000 distinct CDR3 sequences, around 47% seen once. Sequenced material: blood. The source of these receptors is a girl aged 10-17 years with multiple sclerosis. The CDR3 runs from the conserved cysteine through the conserved F or W. A D gene is named only where the DNA matches it firmly. Expanded clones are given a class, and other clones once, few, many or no size at all.

clone size: .; V gene: TRBV5-1; J gene: TRBJ2-3; CDR3 length: 15; D gene: .; CDR3 protein: CASSLAGARTDTQYF; CDR3 DNA: TGCGCCAGCAGCTTGGCGGGGGCTCGTACAGATACGCAGTATTTT
clone size: .; V gene: TRBV12-3/TRBV12-4; J gene: TRBJ2-7; CDR3 length: 15; D gene: TRBD2; CDR3 protein: CASSTQLAGGDEQYF; CDR3 DNA: TGTGCCAGCAGTACCCAACTAGCGGGAGGTGACGAGCAGTACTTC
clone size: .; V gene: TRBV25-1; J gene: TRBJ2-7; CDR3 length: 12; D gene: TRBD1; CDR3 protein: CATGDSAYEQYF; CDR3 DNA: TGTGCCACCGGGGACAGTGCCTACGAGCAGTACTTC
clone size: few; V gene: TRBV20-1; J gene: TRBJ1-5; CDR3 length: 14; D gene: .; CDR3 protein: CSALDRNSNQPQHF; CDR3 DNA: TGCAGTGCTCTGGACAGAAATAGCAATCAGCCCCAGCATTTT
clone size: .; V gene: TRBV27; J gene: TRBJ2-1; CDR3 length: 16; D gene: .; CDR3 protein: CASSLFTGVSYNEQFF; CDR3 DNA: TGTGCCAGCAGTTTATTCACGGGGGTGTCCTACAATGAGCAGTTCTTC
clone size: .; V gene: TRBV11-3; J gene: TRBJ2-3; CDR3 length: 15; D gene: .; CDR3 protein: CASSLFETSMDTQYF; CDR3 DNA: TGTGCCAGCAGCTTATTCGAGACCTCAATGGATACGCAGTATTTT
clone size: .; V gene: TRBV5-1; J gene: TRBJ1-2; CDR3 length: 15; D gene: .; CDR3 protein: CAGQPTSDRNYGYTF; CDR3 DNA: TGCGCCGGTCAACCCACATCCGACAGGAACTATGGCTACACCTTC
clone size: .; V gene: TRBV5-1; J gene: TRBJ2-1; CDR3 length: 19; D gene: TRBD1; CDR3 protein: CASSGRDRVRLGSYNEQFF; CDR3 DNA: TGCGCCAGCAGCGGCCGGGACAGGGTAAGACTCGGATCCTACAATGAGCAGTTCTTC
clone size: few; V gene: TRBV7-9; J gene: TRBJ1-2; CDR3 length: 13; D gene: TRBD1; CDR3 protein: CASRDTGGNGYTF; CDR3 DNA: TGTGCCAGCAGGGACACAGGGGGAAATGGCTACACCTTC
clone size: .; V gene: TRBV3-1; J gene: TRBJ2-1; CDR3 length: 16; D gene: .; CDR3 protein: CASSQEESLSYNEQFF; CDR3 DNA: TGTGCCAGCAGCCAAGAAGAAAGTTTATCCTACAATGAGCAGTTCTTC
clone size: few; V gene: TRBV6-5; J gene: TRBJ2-1; CDR3 length: 12; D gene: TRBD2; CDR3 protein: CASTTGGNEQFF; CDR3 DNA: TGTGCCAGCACCACGGGGGGCAATGAGCAGTTCTTC
clone size: few; V gene: TRBV6-1; J gene: TRBJ1-5; CDR3 length: 14; D gene: .; CDR3 protein: CATGVVSGNQPQHF; CDR3 DNA: TGTGCCACAGGGGTTGTGTCTGGCAATCAGCCCCAGCATTTT
clone size: .; V gene: TRBV5-1; J gene: TRBJ2-1; CDR3 length: 15; D gene: TRBD1; CDR3 protein: CASSSQGATYNEQFF; CDR3 DNA: TGCGCCAGCAGCTCACAGGGGGCCACCTACAATGAGCAGTTCTTC
clone size: .; V gene: TRBV5-1; J gene: TRBJ2-6; CDR3 length: 17; D gene: TRBD1; CDR3 protein: CASSSMGQGTGANVLTF; CDR3 DNA: TGCGCCAGCAGCTCTATGGGACAGGGAACTGGGGCCAACGTCCTGACTTTC
clone size: few; V gene: TRBV6-6; J gene: TRBJ2-7; CDR3 length: 12; D gene: .; CDR3 protein: CASRRQEDEQYF; CDR3 DNA: TGTGCCAGCAGACGACAGGAAGACGAGCAGTACTTC